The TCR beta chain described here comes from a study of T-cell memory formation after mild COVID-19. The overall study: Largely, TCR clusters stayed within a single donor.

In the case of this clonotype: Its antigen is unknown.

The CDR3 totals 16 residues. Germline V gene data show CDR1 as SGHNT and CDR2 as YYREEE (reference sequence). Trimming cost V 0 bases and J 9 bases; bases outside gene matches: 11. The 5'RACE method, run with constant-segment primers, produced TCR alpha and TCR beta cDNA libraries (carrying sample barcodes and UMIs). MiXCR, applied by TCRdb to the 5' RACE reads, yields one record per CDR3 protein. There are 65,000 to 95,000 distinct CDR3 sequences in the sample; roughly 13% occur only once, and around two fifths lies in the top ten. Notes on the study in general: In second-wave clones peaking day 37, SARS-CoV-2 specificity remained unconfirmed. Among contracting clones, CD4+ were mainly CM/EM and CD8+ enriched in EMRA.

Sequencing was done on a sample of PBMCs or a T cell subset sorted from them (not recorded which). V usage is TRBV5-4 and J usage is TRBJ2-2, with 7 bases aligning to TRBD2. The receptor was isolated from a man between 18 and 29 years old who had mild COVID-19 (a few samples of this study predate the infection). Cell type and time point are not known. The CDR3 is CASSLAGGLVPWELFF. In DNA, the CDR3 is TGTGCCAGCAGCTTGGCCGGAGGACTAGTCCCCTGGGAGCTGTTTTTT.